The 5 T cell receptor beta chains given below trace back to one sample, sequenced in a study of cytomegalovirus exposure and HLA in healthy donors. The PCR had 60 Vbeta and 13 Jbeta primers. Profiling relied on immunoSEQ multiplex PCR, and the TCRdb table lists in-frame clones only, not all of them. The repertoire has around 150,000 clones, 55% to 75% of them found once; the top ten carry 7% to 8.5%. Sequencing input: PBMCs. The receptors here all came from a woman aged 55-70 years in good health and CMV-seropositive.

J is TRBJ2-7 and V is TRBV19; 7 bases match TRBD1. Looked up from germline, CDR1 is LNHDA and CDR2 is SQIVND (reference sequence). Unmatched junction bases numbered 6, after V lost 3 bases and J lost 4 bases. This CDR3 contains 14 residues. CDR3 amino acids: CASSIRGQSYEQYF. Written as DNA, the CDR3 is TGTGCCAGTAGTATCAGGGGACAGTCTTACGAGCAGTACTTC.

This clone turned up a few times. Other nucleotide sequences in the sample specify the same CDR3. The chain carries TRBV5-1 and TRBJ2-6; 7 bases match TRBD1. Looked up from germline, CDR1 is SGHRS and CDR2 is YFSETQ. V gave up 0 bases and J gave up 4 bases; unmatched junction bases: 10. This CDR3 spans 18 amino acids. The CDR3 DNA reads as TGCGCCAGCAGCTTGGGCTGGTTGACAGGGCTCGGGGCCAACGTCCTGACTTTC. Translated: CASSLGWLTGLGANVLTF.

The chain couples TRBV6-1 to TRBJ2-1; 13 nucleotides agree with TRBD2. Germline CDR1 reads MNHNS; CDR2 reads SASEGT. J lost 3 bases, V lost 4 bases, and 3 bases had no gene match. The CDR3 runs 16 residues. The CDR3 reads CASSGTSGSYYNEQFF. The CDR3 nucleotides read TGTGCCAGCAGTGGGACTAGCGGGAGTTACTACAATGAGCAGTTCTTC.

CDR3 sequence (DNA): TGCAGCGTTGGAGGCGGCCTCTCTGGAAACACCATATATTTT. Translating it yields CSVGGGLSGNTIYF. This sequence joins TRBV29-1 and TRBJ1-3; D gene ambiguous. Germline loops: CDR1 SQVTM, CDR2 ANQGSEA. The CDR3 loop spans 14 amino acids. Trimming pared 4 bases from V and 0 bases from J, leaving 10 bases between.

The chain uses TRBV2 and TRBJ2-1, with 11 bases that match TRBD2. This CDR3 region has 16 residues. Per the germline V gene, CDR1 is SNHLY and CDR2 is FYNNEI. V was clipped by 6 bases and J by 5 bases; unmatched bases: 9. The CDR3 region is CASSRRLAGQDNEQFF. CDR3 nucleotide sequence: TGTGCCAGCAGCCGAAGACTAGCGGGACAAGACAATGAGCAGTTCTTC. The full variable domain, its missing parts supplied by reference TRBV2 and TRBJ2-1, is EPEVTQTPSHQVTQMGQEVILRCVPISNHLYFYWYRQILGQKVEFLVSFYNNEISEKSEIFDDQFSVERPDGSNFTLKIRSTKLEDSAMYFCASSRRLAGQDNEQFFGPGTRLTVL.